Following are 17 T cell receptor beta chains from one sample sequenced in a study of beta chain features in type 1 diabetes. General study points: Moderately but significantly shorter TCRB CDR3s were found in Type 1 diabetes patients in all four CD4+ subsets.

These receptors have no identified antigens. Of the isolated RNA, all was reverse transcribed, and so the sequenced material was expressed TCRB transcripts. Repertoires were generated with immunoSEQ multiplex PCR, while TCRdb's copy carries only in-frame clones and drops some. The table lists hundreds of thousands of clones, approximately 10% of them singletons. The sequencing input was naive CD4+ T cells from blood. Receptor source: a man younger than 45 with type 1 diabetes.

The genes are TRBV15 and TRBJ1-2; D possibly corresponds to TRBD1 (5 bases). Germline values: CDR1 LNHNV, CDR2 YYDKDF (reference sequence). Trimming pared 0 bases from V and 6 bases from J, leaving 14 bases between. This CDR3 spans 15 amino acids. The CDR3 DNA follows: TGTGCCACCAGCAGAGATAGAAGTATAGGGGATGGCTACACCTTC. It encodes CATSRDRSIGDGYTF. Complete variable domain (other parts from reference TRBV15 and TRBJ1-2): DAMVIQNPRYQVTQFGKPVTLSCSQTLNHNVMYWYQQKSSQAPKLLFHYYDKDFNNEADTPDNFQSRRPNTSFCFLDIRSPGLGDTAMYLCATSRDRSIGDGYTFGSGTRLTVV.

This clone was recorded a few times. The V call is TRBV28, the J call TRBJ1-5; 10 bases fit TRBD1. Trimming took 10 bases from V and 2 from J; bases not matched to a gene: 2. In germline, CDR1 is MDHEN, CDR2 SYDVKM. CDR3 size: 13 residues. This CDR3 is CATGTGGNQPQHF. Here the CDR3 DNA reads TGTGCCACCGGGACAGGGGGCAATCAGCCCCAGCATTTT.

The chain uses TRBV28 and TRBJ2-7; a possible D gene is TRBD1 (5 bases). The CDR3 has 13 amino acids. The V end was cut by 7 bases, the J end by 1 base, with 11 bases between. Germline lookup yields CDR1 MDHEN and CDR2 SYDVKM. CDR3 in amino acids: CASTWGRSYEQYF. For the CDR3, the DNA is TGTGCCAGCACCTGGGGCAGATCCTACGAGCAGTACTTC.

This clone has a handful of counts. The J gene is TRBJ1-4, the V gene TRBV4-2; D is undetermined. This CDR3 has 14 amino acids. Germline lookup yields CDR1 LGHNA and CDR2 YNFKEQ. Trimming removed 0 bases from V and 5 bases from J, with 7 bases in between. The CDR3 bases are TGTGCCAGCAGCCAAGAGGGCTTCAATGAAAAACTGTTTTTT. It is translated as CASSQEGFNEKLFF.

V and J are TRBV7-9 and TRBJ1-5; TRBD1 is a possible D gene (6 bases). The V gene lost 0 bases and the J gene lost 12 bases, with 9 bases spanning the gap. In germline, CDR1 is SEHNR, CDR2 FQNEAQ (reference sequence). This CDR3 spans 12 amino acids. Here the CDR3 reads CASSLAGGGQHF. The CDR3 DNA reads as TGTGCCAGCAGCTTAGCGGGAGGGGGCCAGCATTTT. Full variable domain (missing parts from reference TRBV7-9 and TRBJ1-5): DTGVSQNPRHKITKRGQNVTFRCDPISEHNRLYWYRQTLGQGPEFLTYFQNEAQLEKSRLLSDRFSAERPKGSFSTLEIQRTEQGDSAMYLCASSLAGGGQHFGDGTRLSIL.

This clone has more than one count but fewer than ten. The genes are TRBV4-1 and TRBJ1-5, with 7 bases lining up with TRBD1. V gave up 1 base and J gave up 7 bases; unmatched junction bases: 7. This CDR3 comprises 15 residues. Germline CDR1 MGHRA, CDR2 YSYEKL. Written as DNA, the CDR3 is TGCGCCAGCAGCCAAGGCGAGAGGGGGCAACAGCCCCAGCATTTT. Residues: CASSQGERGQQPQHF.

This clone was seen a few times. The chain joins TRBV6-5 to TRBJ1-5; possible D gene TRBD1, 5 bases. This CDR3 is built from 14 residues. CDR1 is MNHEY and CDR2 is SVGAGI in the germline V gene. The V end lost 0 bases, the J end lost 7 bases, and 10 bases lay between the germline ends. This CDR3 reads CASSYSTGGQPQHF. The CDR3 DNA sequence: TGTGCCAGCAGTTACTCGACGGGGGGACAGCCCCAGCATTTT.

The chain uses TRBV5-1 and TRBJ2-2; a weak D match, TRBD1 (5 bases). Germline V gene lookup returns CDR1 SGHRS and CDR2 YFSETQ. V was shortened by 4 bases and J by 1 base, with 11 bases between the two germline ends. This CDR3 has 15 amino acids. The CDR3 loop is CASSTQTVNTGELFF. The CDR3 nucleotides are TGCGCCAGCAGCACCCAGACAGTGAACACCGGGGAGCTGTTTTTT.

A few counts support this clone. The rearrangement links TRBV30 to TRBJ1-5, with D perhaps TRBD1 (5 bases). The V end lost 1 base, the J end lost 7 bases, and 14 bases lay between the germline ends. Germline loops: CDR1 GTSNPN, CDR2 SVGIG (reference sequence). This CDR3 is built from 14 residues. Here the CDR3 reads CAWSAGGGGQPQHF. The CDR3 nucleotides read TGTGCCTGGAGTGCGGGTGGGGGAGGCCAGCCCCAGCATTTT.

This rearrangement joins TRBV6-6 to TRBJ2-1; maybe TRBD1 (6 bases). CDR3 length: 16 amino acids. V was cut by 6 bases and J by 0 bases, with 15 bases left in between. Germline lookup yields CDR1 MNHNY and CDR2 SVGAGI (reference sequence). Here the CDR3 reads CASSRQGRSSYNEQFF. The CDR3 nucleotides read TGTGCCAGCAGCCGGCAGGGGCGGAGCTCCTACAATGAGCAGTTCTTC.

This clone was seen more than once but under ten times. The V gene is TRBV4-3, the J gene TRBJ1-5, with no clear D. Germline assignment: CDR1 LGHNA and CDR2 YSLEER. The CDR3 has 13 residues. Trimming cost V 0 bases and J 7 bases, with 7 bases left between them. CDR3 region: CASSQDGVQPQHF. The DNA of the CDR3 is TGCGCCAGCAGCCAAGATGGAGTGCAGCCCCAGCATTTT.

This chain uses TRBV5-1 with TRBJ2-7, with 7 bases identical to TRBD1. With 4 bases clipped from V and 5 bases from J, the junction kept 6 bases outside the gene matches. The CDR3 runs to 13 residues. In germline, CDR1 is SGHRS, CDR2 YFSETQ. The CDR3 bases are TGCGCCAGCAGCCGAAATACAGGGGACGAGCAGTACTTC. Encoded protein: CASSRNTGDEQYF.

The rearrangement uses TRBV7-9 and TRBJ1-1; D call uncertain. The CDR3 covers 15 residues. The germline gives CDR1 SEHNR, CDR2 FQNEAQ (reference sequence). V was shortened by 5 bases and J by 0 bases, with 13 bases between the two germline ends. CDR3 in amino acids: CASSPKITVNTEAFF. CDR3 in DNA: TGTGCCAGCAGCCCCAAGATCACAGTGAACACTGAAGCTTTCTTT.

V and J are TRBV29-1 and TRBJ1-4; D remains ambiguous. V lost 5 bases to trimming and J lost 4 bases, with 11 bases between them. Per germline, CDR1 SQVTM and CDR2 ANQGSEA. CDR3 length equals 13 residues. CDR3 sequence reads: CSVRSRFNEKLFF. The CDR3 coding sequence is TGCAGCGTTCGGTCACGGTTTAATGAAAAACTGTTTTTT. The full variable domain, its missing parts supplied by reference TRBV29-1 and TRBJ1-4, is SAVISQKPSRDICQRGTSLTIQCQVDSQVTMMFWYRQQPGQSLTLIATANQGSEATYESGFVIDKFPISRPNLTFSTLTVSNMSPEDSSIYLCSVRSRFNEKLFFGSGTQLSVL.

V usage is TRBV11-2 and J usage is TRBJ2-5, with a weak D call TRBD2 (6 bases). The CDR3 totals 13 residues. The ends were cut back, 5 bases at V and 5 bases at J, with 12 bases in the middle. Germline CDR1 reads SGHAT; CDR2 reads FQNNGV. In DNA, the CDR3 is TGTGCCAGCAGCCCCGGAGGGCGGGAGACCCAGTACTTC. This gives the protein CASSPGGRETQYF. The full variable domain, its missing parts supplied by reference TRBV11-2 and TRBJ2-5, is EAGVAQSPRYKIIEKRQSVAFWCNPISGHATLYWYQQILGQGPKLLIQFQNNGVVDDSQLPKDRFSAERLKGVDSTLKIQPAKLEDSAVYLCASSPGGRETQYFGPGTRLLVL.

The chain links TRBV7-2 to TRBJ2-1, with 7 bases aligning to TRBD2. Germline V gene sequence: CDR1 SGHTA, CDR2 FQGNSA. The J segment lost 16 bases and the V segment lost 5 bases, leaving 11 bases of the junction unmatched. The CDR3 is 12 amino acids. The CDR3 nucleotides are TGTGCCAGCAGCCCAAGACCGCCGGGAGGTTTCTTC. It translates to CASSPRPPGGFF.

This clone was detected only a few times. This chain's CDR3 is CASSSITGDSPLHF. CDR3 nucleotides: TGCGCCAGCAGCTCGATTACAGGGGACTCACCCCTCCACTTT. The chain combines TRBV5-1 with TRBJ1-6, with TRBD1 matching 7 bases. The V gene's germline CDR1 is SGHRS and CDR2 YFSETQ. The CDR3 spans 14 residues. The V gene end was trimmed by 3 bases and the J gene end by 10 bases; junction bases not matched to a gene: 7.